This TCR beta chain was sequenced in a study of neurological immune-mediated disorders. TCRdb analysed the 5' RACE reads with MiXCR anew, one entry per CDR3 protein. The repertoire includes approximately 28,000 distinct CDR3 sequences, 10% to 15% of them detected once, and more than 4.5% sits in the top ten. Germline V CDR1 and CDR2: DFQATT, SNEGSKA (reference sequence). CDR3 length: 14 amino acids. This clonotype was detected many times. Indicated time point: technical triplicate 2. Material: CD4+ T cells from blood. The clonotype was recovered from a female donor with HTLV-1-associated myelopathy (HAM/TSP). The V call is TRBV20-1, the J call TRBJ2-3; weak D call: TRBD1 (6 bases). The CDR3 nucleotides read TGCAGCACTAAGCGGACAGCTAGCACAGATACGCAGTATTTT. Encoded protein: CSTKRTASTDTQYF.